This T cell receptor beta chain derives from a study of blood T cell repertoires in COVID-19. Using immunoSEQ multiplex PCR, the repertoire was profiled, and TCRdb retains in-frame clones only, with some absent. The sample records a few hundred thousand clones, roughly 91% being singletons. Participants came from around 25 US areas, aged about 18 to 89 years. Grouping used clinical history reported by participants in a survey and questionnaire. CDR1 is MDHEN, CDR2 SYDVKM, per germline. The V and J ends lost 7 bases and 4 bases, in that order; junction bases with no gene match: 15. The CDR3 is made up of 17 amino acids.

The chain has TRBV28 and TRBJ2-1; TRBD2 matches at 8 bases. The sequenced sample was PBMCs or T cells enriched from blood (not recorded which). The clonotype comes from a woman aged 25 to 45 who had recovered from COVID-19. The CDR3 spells CASTTTEGLAGYNEQFF. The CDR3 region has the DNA TGTGCCAGCACCACGACCGAGGGGCTAGCGGGTTACAATGAGCAGTTCTTC.